One and the same sample provided the 25 T cell receptor beta chains below, sequenced in a study of T cell responses to AZD1222 COVID-19 vaccine. TCRdb's copy holds only in-frame clones and misses some; the assay was immunoSEQ multiplex PCR. The sample lists 90,000 to 150,000 clones, around 90% occurring once. The input for sequencing was peripheral blood, taken on day 0 of AZD1222 vaccination. These receptors originate from an adult in good health.

This chain connects TRBV28 to TRBJ1-1; D is perhaps TRBD1 (5 bases). Trimming removed 2 bases from V and 1 base from J, with 11 bases in between. The CDR3 is made up of 15 amino acids. In germline, CDR1 is MDHEN, CDR2 SYDVKM. Written as DNA, the CDR3 is TGTGCCAGCAGTTTAACCGGGACGGGGAACACTGAAGCTTTCTTT. Its translation: CASSLTGTGNTEAFF.

V gene TRBV6-6 combines with J gene TRBJ1-3, with D uncertain. CDR3 length equals 15 residues. Germline values: CDR1 MNHNY, CDR2 SVGAGI (reference sequence). V was cut by 0 bases and J by 6 bases, with 12 bases left in between. The CDR3: CASSYSGGKANTIYF. The CDR3 DNA sequence: TGTGCCAGCAGTTACTCTGGCGGAAAGGCAAACACCATATATTTT.

This chain links TRBV12-3 or TRBV12-4 with TRBJ2-1, with D perhaps TRBD1 (6 bases). The CDR3 is made up of 13 amino acids. V was clipped by 8 bases and J by 2 bases, with 10 bases between them. DNA of the CDR3: TGTGCCAGCGGGGGCGGCACCTACAATGAGCAGTTCTTC. Protein product: CASGGGTYNEQFF.

The J gene is TRBJ2-1, the V gene TRBV4-2; weak D call: TRBD1 (5 bases). The CDR3 is 16 residues long. The germline V gene has CDR1 LGHNA and CDR2 YNFKEQ. Trimming shortened V by 1 base and J by 2 bases, and 12 bases separated the two germline ends. The CDR3 loop reads CASSQVGLKAYNEQFF. The CDR3, as DNA: TGTGCCAGCAGCCAAGTGGGGCTAAAGGCCTACAATGAGCAGTTCTTC.

For the CDR3, the DNA is TGTGCCAGCAGCCCCAGACAGGGGAACGAAGCTTTCTTT. As protein: CASSPRQGNEAFF. The chain is built from TRBV3-1 (or the pseudogene TRBV3-2) and TRBJ1-1; TRBD1 matches 8 bases. Trimming cost V 4 bases and J 8 bases; bases outside gene matches: 6. CDR3 size: 13 residues. Germline CDR1 and CDR2: LGHDT and YNNKEL (reference sequence).

V gene TRBV5-5 combines with J gene TRBJ2-2, with 9 nucleotides matching TRBD1. V shed 0 bases, J shed 7 bases, and the junction held 7 bases outside the gene matches. The germline V gene has CDR1 SGHKS and CDR2 YYEKEE (reference sequence). This CDR3 spans 16 amino acids. Here the CDR3 reads CASSLVGQGADGELFF. The DNA of the CDR3 is TGTGCCAGCAGCTTGGTGGGACAGGGAGCCGACGGGGAGCTGTTTTTT.

V and J are TRBV6-5 and TRBJ1-1; the D is unclear. V was pared by 5 bases and J by 1 base, with 11 bases between. Germline CDR1 is MNHEY and CDR2 is SVGAGI. This CDR3 spans 14 amino acids. DNA of the CDR3: TGTGCCAGCAGTCCCCCCCAGGAGAACACTGAAGCTTTCTTT. This gives the protein CASSPPQENTEAFF.

The V and J genes are TRBV6-6 and TRBJ2-7, with D tentatively TRBD1 or TRBD2 (5 bases each). The CDR3 consists of 16 residues. The V gene's germline CDR1 is MNHNY and CDR2 SVGAGI (reference sequence). Deletions cut 5 bases from V and 0 bases from J, with 17 bases between. The CDR3 region has the DNA TGTGCCAGCAGTCAAAGGGACCGACAGAGCTCCTACGAGCAGTACTTC. Protein product: CASSQRDRQSSYEQYF.

The CDR3 nucleotides read TGCGCCAGCAGCTCAGGGACGTTGGGCTACGAGCAGTACTTC. This translates into CASSSGTLGYEQYF. This chain uses TRBV5-1 with TRBJ2-7; possibly TRBD1 or TRBD2 for D (5 bases each). V lost 3 bases and J 3 bases, leaving 13 bases between the germline ends. CDR1 SGHRS and CDR2 YFSETQ come from the germline V gene. This CDR3 has 14 amino acids.

The CDR3 nucleotides read TGCAGCGTCGAAAAGACAGGGAGGACTGGCTACACCTTC. It encodes CSVEKTGRTGYTF. The J gene is TRBJ1-2, the V gene TRBV29-1; 7 bases align to TRBD1. This CDR3 region has 13 residues. The ends lost 6 bases at V and 7 bases at J; junction bases unmatched: 11. The germline gives CDR1 SQVTM, CDR2 ANQGSEA.

The CDR3 DNA reads as TGTGCCAGCAGCTTAGGGGGAAATGGCTACACCTTC. Encoded protein: CASSLGGNGYTF. The chain uses TRBV7-9 and TRBJ1-2; no clear D gene. Germline V gene sequence: CDR1 SEHNR, CDR2 FQNEAQ (reference sequence). The CDR3 loop spans 12 amino acids. V was shortened by 1 base and J by 6 bases, with 6 bases between the two germline ends.

The rearrangement links TRBV2 to TRBJ1-2; tentative D call: TRBD1 (5 bases). Deletions cut 6 bases from V and 4 bases from J, with 18 bases between. Germline V lookup: CDR1 SNHLY, CDR2 FYNNEI. This CDR3 spans 15 amino acids. CDR3 in amino acids: CASRGRALASYGYTF. The CDR3 nucleotides are TGTGCCAGCAGGGGCAGGGCCCTTGCCTCCTATGGCTACACCTTC. Full variable domain (outside the CDR3, taken from reference TRBV2 and TRBJ1-2): EPEVTQTPSHQVTQMGQEVILRCVPISNHLYFYWYRQILGQKVEFLVSFYNNEISEKSEIFDDQFSVERPDGSNFTLKIRSTKLEDSAMYFCASRGRALASYGYTFGSGTRLTVV.

This rearrangement joins TRBV7-3 to TRBJ1-1, with D perhaps TRBD1 (5 bases). V lost 1 base to trimming and J lost 4 bases, with 10 bases between them. Germline V gene data show CDR1 as SGHTA and CDR2 as FQGTGA. The CDR3 contains 14 residues. This CDR3 is CASSLRDGLTEAFF. The CDR3, as DNA: TGTGCCAGCAGCTTAAGGGACGGGCTCACTGAAGCTTTCTTT.

The chain employs TRBV3-1 (or the pseudogene TRBV3-2) and TRBJ1-4; tentative D call: TRBD1 (6 bases). Trimming took off 4 bases at V and 12 bases at J, with 21 bases between the two ends. The CDR3 contains 15 residues. The germline gives CDR1 LGHDT, CDR2 YNNKEL (reference sequence). The CDR3 is CASSLLTGAELELFF. The CDR3 DNA reads TGTGCCAGCAGCCTTTTAACGGGGGCCGAGTTGGAACTGTTTTTT.

This chain joins TRBV23-1 and TRBJ1-5; D may be TRBD1 (5 bases). TRBV23-1 is labeled an ORF, and its function is uncertain. Trimming removed 5 bases from V and 7 bases from J, with 12 bases in between. The CDR3 has 13 amino acids. The CDR3 bases are TGCGCCAGCAGTTCCGGGACGATGCAGCCCCAGCATTTT. Protein: CASSSGTMQPQHF.

J is TRBJ1-1 and V is TRBV6-1; D gene unclear. The length of the CDR3 is 14 residues. Germline V gene lookup returns CDR1 MNHNS and CDR2 SASEGT. Trimming stripped 1 base from V and 6 bases from J, with 12 bases between. The CDR3 DNA sequence: TGTGCCAGCAGTGAAGGACGGTACGGGTCTGAAGCTTTCTTT. It translates to CASSEGRYGSEAFF.

The chain joins TRBV28 to TRBJ2-7; TRBD2 agrees at 11 bases. J was trimmed by 3 bases and V by 3 bases; bases with no gene match: 10. CDR3 length: 17 residues. Germline CDR1 is MDHEN and CDR2 is SYDVKM. CDR3 DNA: TGTGCCAGCAGTTTCCCATTAGCGGGAGGGCCCGTCTACGAGCAGTACTTC. Its translation: CASSFPLAGGPVYEQYF.

J is TRBJ1-1 and V is TRBV5-6, with D possibly being TRBD1 (6 bases). With 2 bases removed from V and 6 bases from J, the gap between germline ends came to 14 bases. Germline values: CDR1 SGHDT, CDR2 YYEEEE. This CDR3 comprises 14 residues. This CDR3 reads CASSFNRVFAEAFF. In DNA form, the CDR3 reads TGTGCCAGCAGCTTCAACAGGGTATTTGCTGAAGCTTTCTTT.

This CDR3 reads CASSVGGGQGAFGYTF. The CDR3 DNA follows: TGTGCCAGCAGCGTAGGAGGGGGACAGGGTGCGTTCGGCTACACCTTC. This chain joins TRBV9 and TRBJ1-2, with 9 bases fitting TRBD1. The V gene's germline CDR1 is SGDLS and CDR2 YYNGEE. Trimming cost V 0 bases and J 8 bases; bases outside gene matches: 11. This CDR3 has 16 residues.

This clone has just a few counts. This chain connects TRBV5-6 to TRBJ2-6, with D unresolved. Germline CDR1 is SGHDT and CDR2 is YYEEEE. The CDR3 has 15 amino acids. V was pared by 2 bases and J by 2 bases, with 8 bases between. In nucleotides, the CDR3 is TGTGCCAGCAGCTTTAGTGGAACTGGGGCCAACGTCCTGACTTTC. Its protein product is CASSFSGTGANVLTF. The whole variable domain, filled in from reference TRBV5-6 and TRBJ2-6, reads DAGVTQSPTHLIKTRGQQVTLRCSPKSGHDTVSWYQQALGQGPQFIFQYYEEEERQRGNFPDRFSGHQFPNYSSELNVNALLLGDSALYLCASSFSGTGANVLTFGAGSRLTVL.

This clone has more than one count but fewer than ten. The genes are TRBV28 and TRBJ1-5, with a weak D call TRBD1 (5 bases). Germline CDR1 MDHEN, CDR2 SYDVKM. V dropped 4 bases and J dropped 3 bases, with 16 bases sitting between them. The CDR3 length is 16 residues. In nucleotides, the CDR3 is TGTGCCAGCAGTTACCCTGGGGGATCCTTCAATCAGCCCCAGCATTTT. Amino acid sequence: CASSYPGGSFNQPQHF.

The rearrangement links TRBV9 to TRBJ2-1; D may match TRBD1 or TRBD2 (7 bases each). Germline lookup yields CDR1 SGDLS and CDR2 YYNGEE. The CDR3 loop spans 15 amino acids. The V and J ends lost 0 bases and 4 bases respectively, with 11 bases between them. CDR3 region: CASSVGQGLYNEQFF. The DNA for the CDR3 is TGTGCCAGCAGCGTAGGACAGGGACTATACAATGAGCAGTTCTTC.

CDR3 sequence reads: CASQGGVTIYF. In DNA, the CDR3 is TGTGCCAGCCAGGGTGGGGTCACCATATATTTT. The chain has TRBV6-5 and TRBJ1-3, with D maybe TRBD1 (5 bases). V lost 8 bases to trimming and J lost 9 bases, with 11 bases between them. CDR1 is MNHEY, CDR2 SVGAGI, per germline. The CDR3 sequence is 11 residues long.

The chain joins TRBV3-1 (or the pseudogene TRBV3-2) to TRBJ2-5, with D tentatively TRBD1 or TRBD2 (6 bases each). This CDR3 spans 16 amino acids. Trimming shortened V by 0 bases and J by 7 bases, and 18 bases separated the two germline ends. Germline V gene data show CDR1 as LGHDT and CDR2 as YNNKEL (reference sequence). CDR3 amino acids: CASSQDHGGGKWTQYF. The CDR3 DNA reads as TGTGCCAGCAGCCAAGATCACGGGGGCGGCAAGTGGACCCAGTACTTC.

The chain combines TRBV6-1 with TRBJ2-2; 9 bases agree with TRBD1. Germline CDR1 is MNHNS and CDR2 is SASEGT. The V gene end was trimmed by 2 bases and the J gene end by 6 bases; junction bases not matched to a gene: 7. CDR3 size: 16 residues. CDR3 DNA sequence: TGTGCCAGCAGTGAATTGGACAGGGGATTTTCCGGGGAGCTGTTTTTT. Protein product: CASSELDRGFSGELFF.